The next 24 T cell receptor beta chains were all read from a single sample in a study of regulatory T cells in long-lasting Graves disease. Building the TCR beta libraries relied on iRepertoire HTBI primers, and CDR3 regions underwent Arm-PCR. Each CDR3 protein gets one entry after TCRdb re-called the multiplex PCR reads with MiXCR. The sample carries 360,000 or so distinct CDR3 sequences, 16% recorded once. This sample's time point: newly diagnosed GD, antithyroid drugs for less than 3 months. PBMCs were the source of the RNA used for TCR sequencing. The data also belong to a second study, concerning T cells in Graves' hyperthyroidism and ophthalmopathy.

Source: peripheral blood mononuclear cells (PBMCs), taken at new diagnosis, from a patient treated with antithyroid drugs. These TCRs come from a man in his forties or fifties with Graves disease.

The chain couples TRBV28 to TRBJ2-5; D is uncertain. CDR1 and CDR2 (germline): MDHEN, SYDVKM. V dropped 4 bases and J dropped 5 bases, with 11 bases sitting between them. CDR3 size: 13 residues. CDR3 region: CASSYVTWETQYF. CDR3 DNA sequence: TGTGCCAGCAGTTATGTGACCTGGGAGACCCAGTACTTC.

This clonotype was recorded many times. The chain has TRBV20-1 and TRBJ2-7; TRBD2 might be the D (5 bases). Trimming left V 4 bases short and J 4 bases short, with 11 bases between. From germline, CDR1 is DFQATT and CDR2 SNEGSKA (reference sequence). The CDR3 is 12 residues long. This CDR3 is CSAIGRGYEQYF. The CDR3 region has the DNA TGCAGTGCTATCGGACGGGGTTACGAGCAGTACTTC.

V is TRBV7-2 and J is TRBJ2-3; 11 bases fit TRBD2. The V gene end was trimmed by 3 bases and the J gene end by 7 bases; junction bases not matched to a gene: 9. The CDR3 is 16 residues long. The germline V gene encodes CDR1 SGHTA and CDR2 FQGNSA. In DNA, the CDR3 is TGTGCCAGCAGCTTTCAGGTAGCGGGGGGGTCGTATACGCAGTATTTT. Translation gives CASSFQVAGGSYTQYF.

This clonotype is a singleton in its sample. The chain joins TRBV15 to TRBJ2-6, with a tentative D call TRBD1 (5 bases). From germline, CDR1 is LNHNV and CDR2 YYDKDF (reference sequence). V lost 1 base to trimming and J lost 0 bases, with 19 bases between them. The CDR3 is 20 amino acids. CDR3: CATSRGLRYRLRSGANVLTF. As DNA, the CDR3 is TGTGCCACCAGCAGAGGCCTGCGCTACAGGCTCCGCTCTGGGGCCAACGTCCTGACTTTC. Supplemented by reference TRBV15 and TRBJ2-6, the full variable domain reads DAMVIQNPRYQVTQFGKPVTLSCSQTLNHNVMYWYQQKSSQAPKLLFHYYDKDFNNEADTPDNFQSRRPNTSFCFLDIRSPGLGDTAMYLCATSRGLRYRLRSGANVLTFGAGSRLTVL.

The chain is built from TRBV15 and TRBJ2-2, with 9 bases aligning to TRBD2. Germline values: CDR1 LNHNV, CDR2 YYDKDF (reference sequence). The CDR3 has 13 amino acids. Trimming removed 8 bases from V and 6 bases from J; junction bases left unmatched: 4. Here the CDR3 reads CATQRGVAGELFF. The CDR3 DNA sequence: TGTGCCACCCAGCGGGGGGTGGCCGGGGAGCTGTTTTTT.

The sample holds many counts of this clonotype. The V gene is TRBV11-1, the J gene TRBJ2-1; TRBD1 matches 9 bases. Germline V gene lookup returns CDR1 SGHAT and CDR2 FQDESV (reference sequence). The ends lost 9 bases at V and 7 bases at J; junction bases unmatched: 7. The CDR3 is 13 residues long. The DNA for the CDR3 is TGTGCCAGTGGGGACAGGGTTATGAATGAGCAGTTCTTC. Translating gives CASGDRVMNEQFF.

This clonotype was recorded many times. The J gene is TRBJ2-7, the V gene TRBV27; the match to TRBD1 covers 8 bases. The CDR3 extends over 13 amino acids. J was trimmed by 3 bases and V by 5 bases; bases with no gene match: 3. Per the germline V gene, CDR1 is MNHEY and CDR2 is SMNVEV (reference sequence). This chain's CDR3 is CASSIGQGYEQYF. The CDR3 nucleotides read TGTGCCAGCAGTATCGGACAGGGCTACGAGCAGTACTTC.

This clonotype was counted at least ten times. This chain's CDR3 is CAWSVGLAGYHEQFF. DNA of the CDR3: TGTGCCTGGAGTGTAGGACTAGCGGGGTATCATGAGCAGTTCTTC. The chain joins TRBV30 to TRBJ2-1; TRBD2 aligns across 12 bases. The germline V gene has CDR1 GTSNPN and CDR2 SVGIG (reference sequence). CDR3 length: 15 residues. Losses at the gene ends were 0 bases for V and 8 bases for J; bases not matched to a gene: 5.

The rearrangement uses TRBV19 and TRBJ2-7; D might be TRBD1 (6 bases). The germline V gene has CDR1 LNHDA and CDR2 SQIVND (reference sequence). This CDR3 has 14 amino acids. V was cut by 6 bases and J by 7 bases, with 19 bases left in between. The CDR3 region has the DNA TGTGCCAGTAGCTGGGGCGCAGGGGTAGGGGAGCAGTACTTC. It is translated as CASSWGAGVGEQYF.

In its sample, this clonotype was seen a few times. The J gene is TRBJ2-7, the V gene TRBV7-9; D is uncertain. Germline CDR1 and CDR2: SEHNR and FQNEAQ (reference sequence). This CDR3 has 13 residues. V was cut by 3 bases and J by 5 bases, with 11 bases left in between. This CDR3 reads CASSLAGPNEQYF. DNA of the CDR3: TGTGCCAGCAGCTTGGCAGGACCGAACGAGCAGTACTTC.

V usage is TRBV12-3 or TRBV12-4 and J usage is TRBJ2-5, with 9 positions matching TRBD2. V was pared by 6 bases and J by 4 bases, with 15 bases of the junction left unmatched. The CDR3 is made up of 17 amino acids. The CDR3 sequence: CASSQESWSGGLETQYF. The DNA of the CDR3 is TGTGCCAGCAGCCAAGAAAGTTGGAGCGGGGGGCTAGAGACCCAGTACTTC.

Concerning this clonotype itself: Since a much larger clone is just one base distant, this may be a read error. The V and J genes are TRBV7-2 and TRBJ2-7, with D unresolved. Germline CDR1 reads SGHTA; CDR2 reads FQGNSA. CDR3 length: 13 amino acids. With 3 bases removed from V and 6 bases from J, the gap between germline ends came to 12 bases. CDR3 nucleotides: TGTACCAGCAGCTTGTTCGATTGGTCCGAGCAGTACTTC. This encodes CTSSLFDWSEQYF.

This clonotype came up many times. An end of the junction differs from the germline gene, which may be a read error. This chain joins TRBV9 and TRBJ2-3; D is undetermined. The V gene's germline CDR1 is SGDLS and CDR2 YYNGEE. CDR3 length equals 14 residues. The DNA for the CDR3 is TGCGCCAGCAGCTTGAGGTGGGTCACAGATACGCAGTATTTT. This sequence encodes CASSLRWVTDTQYF.

The chain carries TRBV6-1 and TRBJ1-5, with a possible D match to TRBD1 (5 bases). The length of the CDR3 is 17 residues. Trimming cost V 6 bases and J 3 bases, with 21 bases left between them. Germline loops: CDR1 MNHNS, CDR2 SASEGT. Here the CDR3 DNA reads TGTGCCAGCAGCCCCTCCCCCGCACAGGTGGACAATCAGCCCCAGCATTTT. This sequence encodes CASSPSPAQVDNQPQHF.

This clonotype was seen a few times. The chain couples TRBV18 to TRBJ2-5, with TRBD1 identical over 9 bases. The V and J ends lost 3 bases and 5 bases, in that order; junction bases with no gene match: 10. CDR1 is KGHSH, CDR2 LQKENI, per germline. This CDR3 spans 16 amino acids. The CDR3 sequence is CASSPVPGQGEETQYF. The CDR3 DNA reads as TGTGCCAGCTCACCGGTACCGGGACAGGGTGAGGAGACCCAGTACTTC. The variable domain in full, completed from reference TRBV18 and TRBJ2-5, reads NAGVMQNPRHLVRRRGQEARLRCSPMKGHSHVYWYRQLPEEGLKFMVYLQKENIIDESGMPKERFSAEFPKEGPSILRIQQVVRGDSAAYFCASSPVPGQGEETQYFGPGTRLLVL.

Ten or more counts support this clonotype. The J gene is TRBJ1-1, the V gene TRBV29-1, with D tentatively TRBD1 (5 bases). Trimming stripped 4 bases from V and 3 bases from J, with 9 bases between. Per germline, CDR1 SQVTM and CDR2 ANQGSEA. The CDR3 spans 12 residues. CDR3 residues: CSVGAGYTEAFF. The CDR3 DNA reads as TGCAGCGTTGGGGCAGGGTACACTGAAGCTTTCTTT.

This clonotype was recorded many times. The V call is TRBV5-6, the J call TRBJ2-7; D is possibly TRBD1 (6 bases). V was cut by 1 base and J by 3 bases, with 8 bases left in between. The V gene's germline CDR1 is SGHDT and CDR2 YYEEEE. The CDR3 runs 13 residues. This CDR3 is CASSLSGVYEQYF. Written as DNA, the CDR3 is TGTGCCAGCAGCTTGTCAGGGGTCTACGAGCAGTACTTC.

This clonotype was recorded many times. The CDR3 reads CASSSAFGRNEQFF. In DNA, the CDR3 is TGTGCCAGCAGTTCCGCCTTTGGGAGAAATGAGCAGTTCTTC. The V gene is TRBV6-2 or TRBV6-3, the J gene TRBJ2-1, with D maybe TRBD2 (5 bases). The V gene lost 4 bases and the J gene lost 7 bases, with 14 bases spanning the gap. The germline CDR1 and CDR2 sequences are MNHEY and SVGEGT. The CDR3 runs to 14 residues.

A few counts support this clonotype. The chain recombines TRBV4-1 with TRBJ2-1; TRBD2 agrees at 10 bases. Germline V CDR1 and CDR2: MGHRA, YSYEKL. This CDR3 comprises 16 residues. Trimming cost V 5 bases and J 3 bases; bases outside gene matches: 7. This CDR3 reads CASSSRASGGYNEQFF. For the CDR3, the DNA is TGCGCCAGCAGCTCACGGGCTAGCGGGGGCTACAATGAGCAGTTCTTC.

This clonotype came up many times. The chain uses TRBV6-1 and TRBJ2-7, with TRBD1 identical over 10 bases. Germline V gene lookup returns CDR1 MNHNS and CDR2 SASEGT. V gave up 6 bases and J gave up 3 bases; unmatched junction bases: 14. CDR3 length: 17 residues. CDR3 region: CASRTYFGTGDNYEQYF. DNA of the CDR3: TGTGCCAGCAGGACCTACTTCGGGACAGGGGACAACTACGAGCAGTACTTC.

This clonotype was counted a few times. A read error may produce the germline difference seen at one junction end. The chain couples TRBV7-9 to TRBJ2-1; D tentatively reads TRBD1 or TRBD2 (5 bases each). The CDR3 extends over 14 amino acids. Germline values: CDR1 SEHNR, CDR2 FQNEAQ (reference sequence). This CDR3 reads CTSSLIQGHNEQFF. As DNA, the CDR3 is TGTACCAGCAGCTTAATTCAGGGACACAATGAGCAGTTCTTC.

This clonotype was found a few times. V gene TRBV4-3 combines with J gene TRBJ1-5; 7 bases map to TRBD1. This CDR3 has 14 residues. The germline CDR1 and CDR2 sequences are LGHNA and YSLEER. Trimming took 0 bases from V and 6 from J; bases not matched to a gene: 2. The CDR3 nucleotides are TGCGCCAGCAGCCAAGACAGGGGGAGTCAGCCCCAGCATTTT. Protein: CASSQDRGSQPQHF.

This clonotype was detected many times. The chain is built from TRBV7-2 and TRBJ2-1; no definite D call. CDR3 length equals 14 residues. The germline gives CDR1 SGHTA, CDR2 FQGNSA. Trimming took 1 base from V and 5 from J, leaving 9 bases between them. The DNA for the CDR3 is TGTGCCAGCAGCTTAGGAGGAAACCACAATGAGCAGTTCTTC. Translated, it gives CASSLGGNHNEQFF. The entire variable domain, with the rest obtained from reference TRBV7-2 and TRBJ2-1, is as follows: GAGVSQSPSNKVTEKGKDVELRCDPISGHTALYWYRQSLGQGLEFLIYFQGNSAPDKSGLPSDRFSAERTGGSVSTLTIQRTQQEDSAVYLCASSLGGNHNEQFFGPGTRLTVL.

This clonotype was counted many times. One end of the junction varies from germline; a read error may be responsible. The genes are TRBV4-1 and TRBJ1-1; D not certain. The CDR3 covers 12 residues. Germline V lookup: CDR1 MGHRA, CDR2 YSYEKL. The CDR3 loop is CASSRVGGEAFF. The CDR3, as DNA: TGTGCCAGCAGCCGCGTAGGTGGTGAAGCTTTCTTT.